This TCR beta chain was retrieved from a study of CD8 T cells in ankylosing spondylitis. This clonotype was counted many times. What it binds is unknown. Study results and limitations: In ankylosing spondylitis patients, matched synovial fluid reportedly showed significant enrichment of disease-linked clones. Prior literature has documented some motif variants in synovial fluid and blood from reactive arthritis. Disease-linked clones displayed a CD8+ phenotype and appeared relatively rarely in peripheral blood. A TCR beta motif made of about 8 highly homologous variants seemed typical of ankylosing spondylitis blood.

Per germline, CDR1 DFQATT and CDR2 SNEGSKA (reference sequence). The CDR3 contains 16 residues. The ends lost 3 bases at V and 10 bases at J; junction bases unmatched: 13. The authors made TCR beta libraries by quantitative 5'-RACE with molecular barcodes. In TCRdb, the 5' RACE reads were re-called with MiXCR into one record per CDR3 protein. The sample has about 460,000 distinct CDR3 sequences, under 5.5% seen once. Source material: blood, either unsorted or a sorted T cell fraction (not recorded which). The chain couples TRBV20-1 to TRBJ2-1, with 12 bases that match TRBD2. The TCR was taken from a male donor with ankylosing spondylitis. DNA of the CDR3: TGCAGTGCTAGGCCCCATCTAGCGGGAGGGTCGCAAGAGCAGTTCTTC. The encoded protein is CSARPHLAGGSQEQFF.